The rows below give T cell receptor beta chains drawn from one sample of a study of CD8+ T cells in alopecia areata. TCRdb's copy holds only in-frame clones and misses some; the assay was immunoSEQ multiplex PCR. The sample carries about 140,000 clones, roughly 60% recorded once. Input material: CD8+ T cells sorted from blood. Source of these receptors: a human donor in good health. The CDR3 runs from the conserved cysteine through the conserved F or W.

v_call,cdr3_aa
TRBV6-6,CASSYKQPGNEQFF
TRBV18,CASSPPYAHQETQYF
TRBV7-9,CASSPFRGGGTDTQYF
TRBV5-1,CASSWTGSSYEQYF
TRBV15,CATDIGERGTGELFF
TRBV4-2,CASSQGQSDTGELFF
TRBV11-2,CASSAAPNTEAFF
TRBV9,CASSASAGQAMDEQFF
TRBV5-1,CASSSRGNTGELFF
TRBV27,CASSGTSGYEQYF
TRBV5-6,CASSLGVGYEQYF
TRBV11-2,CASNKPGDNEQFF
TRBV27,CASSWYGKETQYF
TRBV5-6,CASSLEGRDYGYTF
TRBV7-6,CASSVRRAPSRETQYF
TRBV10-1,CASSEFRGDTQYF
TRBV29-1,CSVVGYSSTDTQYF
TRBV29-1,CSVETEFYEQYF
TRBV2,CASKKLGGMGYGYTF
TRBV29-1,CSVVVGVNTEAFF
TRBV7-9,CASSFSSGEAFYEQYF
TRBV29-1,CSVEDLGGYGYTF
TRBV6-1,CASNRGQYQETQYF